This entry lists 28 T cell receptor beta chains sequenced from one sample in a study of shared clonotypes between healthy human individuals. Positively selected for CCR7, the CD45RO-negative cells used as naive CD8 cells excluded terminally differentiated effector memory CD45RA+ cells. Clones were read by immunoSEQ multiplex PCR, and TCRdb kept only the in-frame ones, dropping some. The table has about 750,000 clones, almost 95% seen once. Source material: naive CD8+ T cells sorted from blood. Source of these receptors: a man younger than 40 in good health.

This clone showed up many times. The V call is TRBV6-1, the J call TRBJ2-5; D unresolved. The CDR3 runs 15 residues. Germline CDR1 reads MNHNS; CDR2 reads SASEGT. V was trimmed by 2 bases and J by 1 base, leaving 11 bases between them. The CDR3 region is CASSETRQFQETQYF. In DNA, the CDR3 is TGTGCCAGCAGTGAAACTCGCCAGTTCCAAGAGACCCAGTACTTC.

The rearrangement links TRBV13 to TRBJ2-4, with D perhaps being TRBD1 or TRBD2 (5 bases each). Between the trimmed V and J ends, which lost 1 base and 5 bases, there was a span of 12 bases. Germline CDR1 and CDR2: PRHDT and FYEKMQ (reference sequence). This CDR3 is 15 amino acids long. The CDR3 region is CASSLASSRENIQYF. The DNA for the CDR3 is TGTGCCAGCAGCTTAGCCTCTAGCAGGGAAAACATTCAGTACTTC.

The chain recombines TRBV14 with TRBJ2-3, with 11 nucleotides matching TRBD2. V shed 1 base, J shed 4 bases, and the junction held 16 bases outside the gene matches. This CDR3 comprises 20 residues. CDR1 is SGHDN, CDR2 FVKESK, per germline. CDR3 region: CASSQVRFPVAGGPPDTQYF. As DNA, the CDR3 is TGTGCCAGCAGCCAAGTCCGGTTCCCGGTAGCGGGAGGGCCCCCAGATACGCAGTATTTT. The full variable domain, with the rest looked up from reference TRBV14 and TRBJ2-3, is EAGVTQFPSHSVIEKGQTVTLRCDPISGHDNLYWYRRVMGKEIKFLLHFVKESKQDESGMPNNRFLAERTGGTYSTLKVQPAELEDSGVYFCASSQVRFPVAGGPPDTQYFGPGTRLTVL.

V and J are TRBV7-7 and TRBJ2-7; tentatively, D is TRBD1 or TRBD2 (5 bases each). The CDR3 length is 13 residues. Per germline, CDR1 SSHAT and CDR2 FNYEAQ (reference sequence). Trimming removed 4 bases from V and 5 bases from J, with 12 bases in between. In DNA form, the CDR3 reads TGTGCCAGCAGCTCGGGGCAGGGAGACGAGCAGTACTTC. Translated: CASSSGQGDEQYF.

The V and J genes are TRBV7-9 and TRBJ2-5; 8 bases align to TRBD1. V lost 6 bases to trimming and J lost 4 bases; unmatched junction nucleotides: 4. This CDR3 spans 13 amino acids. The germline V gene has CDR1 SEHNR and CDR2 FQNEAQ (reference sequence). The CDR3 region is CASRRTGSETQYF. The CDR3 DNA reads TGTGCCAGCAGGCGGACAGGGTCAGAGACCCAGTACTTC.

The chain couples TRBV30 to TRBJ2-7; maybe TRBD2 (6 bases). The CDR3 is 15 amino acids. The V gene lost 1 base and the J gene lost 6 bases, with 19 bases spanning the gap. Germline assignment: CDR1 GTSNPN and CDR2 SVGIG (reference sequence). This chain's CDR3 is CAWSDPWGDWIEQYF. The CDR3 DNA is TGTGCCTGGAGTGACCCTTGGGGGGATTGGATCGAGCAGTACTTC.

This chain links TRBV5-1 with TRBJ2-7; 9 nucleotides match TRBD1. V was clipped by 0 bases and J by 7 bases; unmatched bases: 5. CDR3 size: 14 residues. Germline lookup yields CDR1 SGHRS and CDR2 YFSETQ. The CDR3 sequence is CASSLGQGVEEQYF. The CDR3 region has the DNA TGCGCCAGCAGCTTGGGACAGGGGGTCGAAGAGCAGTACTTC.

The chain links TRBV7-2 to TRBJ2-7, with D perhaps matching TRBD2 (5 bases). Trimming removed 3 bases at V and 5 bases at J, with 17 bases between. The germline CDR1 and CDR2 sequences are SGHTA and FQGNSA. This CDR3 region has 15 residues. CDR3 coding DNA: TGTGCCAGCAGCTTTTACTGGGAGCGCAGGAACGAGCAGTACTTC. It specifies CASSFYWERRNEQYF. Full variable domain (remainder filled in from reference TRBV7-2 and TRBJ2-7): GAGVSQSPSNKVTEKGKDVELRCDPISGHTALYWYRQSLGQGLEFLIYFQGNSAPDKSGLPSDRFSAERTGGSVSTLTIQRTQQEDSAVYLCASSFYWERRNEQYFGPGTRLTVT.

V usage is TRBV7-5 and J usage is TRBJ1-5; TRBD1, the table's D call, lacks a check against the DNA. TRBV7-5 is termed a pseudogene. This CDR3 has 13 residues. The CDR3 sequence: CARSLKAGQPQHF. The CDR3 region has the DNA TGTGCCAGAAGCTTAAAGGCAGGTCAGCCCCAGCATTTT.

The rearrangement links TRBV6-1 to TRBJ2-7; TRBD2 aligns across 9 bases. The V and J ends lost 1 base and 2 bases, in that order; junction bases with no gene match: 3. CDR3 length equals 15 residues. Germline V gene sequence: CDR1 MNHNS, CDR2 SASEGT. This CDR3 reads CASSEGAGGPYEQYF. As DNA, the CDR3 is TGTGCCAGCAGTGAAGGTGCGGGAGGGCCCTACGAGCAGTACTTC.

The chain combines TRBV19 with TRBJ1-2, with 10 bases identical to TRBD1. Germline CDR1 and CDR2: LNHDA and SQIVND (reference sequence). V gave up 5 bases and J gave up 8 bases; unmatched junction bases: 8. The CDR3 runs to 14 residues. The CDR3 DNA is TGTGCCAGTAGTGCCCCCGGGACAGGGGACGGCTACACCTTC. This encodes CASSAPGTGDGYTF.

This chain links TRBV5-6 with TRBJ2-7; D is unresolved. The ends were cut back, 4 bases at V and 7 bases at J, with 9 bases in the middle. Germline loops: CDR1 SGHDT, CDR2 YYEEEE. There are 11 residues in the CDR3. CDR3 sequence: CASSGSGEQYF. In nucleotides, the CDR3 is TGTGCCAGCAGCGGGTCTGGGGAGCAGTACTTC.

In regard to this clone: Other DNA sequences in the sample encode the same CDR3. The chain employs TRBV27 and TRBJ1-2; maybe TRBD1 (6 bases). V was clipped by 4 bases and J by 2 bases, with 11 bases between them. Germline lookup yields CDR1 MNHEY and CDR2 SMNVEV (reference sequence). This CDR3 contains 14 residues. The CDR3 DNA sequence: TGTGCCAGCAGTTCTTACAGGGAGAACTATGGCTACACCTTC. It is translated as CASSSYRENYGYTF.

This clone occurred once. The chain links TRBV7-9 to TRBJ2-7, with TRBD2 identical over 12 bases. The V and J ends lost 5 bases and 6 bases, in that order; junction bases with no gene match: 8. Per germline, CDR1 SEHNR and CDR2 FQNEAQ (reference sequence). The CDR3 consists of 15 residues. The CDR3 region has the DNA TGTGCCAGCAGCACAATGACTAGCGGGAGAGGCGAGCAGTACTTC. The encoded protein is CASSTMTSGRGEQYF.

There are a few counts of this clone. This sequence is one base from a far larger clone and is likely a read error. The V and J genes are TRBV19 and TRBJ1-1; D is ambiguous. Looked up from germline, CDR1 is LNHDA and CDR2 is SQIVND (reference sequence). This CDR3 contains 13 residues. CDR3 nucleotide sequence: TGCGCCAGCAGCCCCCAACGGAACACTGAAGCTTTCTTT. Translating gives CASSPQRNTEAFF.

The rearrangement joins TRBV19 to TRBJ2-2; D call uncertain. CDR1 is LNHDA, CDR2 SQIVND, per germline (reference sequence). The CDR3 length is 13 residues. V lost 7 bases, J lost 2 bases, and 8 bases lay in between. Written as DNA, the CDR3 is TGTGCCAGTACGGTCATAAACACCGGGGAGCTGTTTTTT. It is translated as CASTVINTGELFF.

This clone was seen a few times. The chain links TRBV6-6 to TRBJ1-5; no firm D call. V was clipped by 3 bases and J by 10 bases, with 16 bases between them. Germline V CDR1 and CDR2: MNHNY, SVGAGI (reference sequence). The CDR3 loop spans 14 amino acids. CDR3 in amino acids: CASSYGLITDPQHF. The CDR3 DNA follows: TGTGCCAGCAGTTATGGCTTGATCACAGATCCCCAGCATTTT.

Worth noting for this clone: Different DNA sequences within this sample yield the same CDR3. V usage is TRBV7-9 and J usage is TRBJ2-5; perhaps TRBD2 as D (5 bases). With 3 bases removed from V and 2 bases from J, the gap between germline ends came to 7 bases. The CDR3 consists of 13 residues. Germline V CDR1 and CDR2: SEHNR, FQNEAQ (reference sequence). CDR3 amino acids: CASSLDSQETQYF. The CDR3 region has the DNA TGTGCCAGCAGCTTGGACTCACAAGAGACCCAGTACTTC.

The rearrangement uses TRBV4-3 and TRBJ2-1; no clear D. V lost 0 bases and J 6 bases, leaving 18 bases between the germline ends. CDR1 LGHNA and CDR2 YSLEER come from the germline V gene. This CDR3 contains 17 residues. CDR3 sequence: CASSQDEFAAPGNEQFF. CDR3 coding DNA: TGCGCCAGCAGCCAAGATGAATTTGCGGCCCCCGGCAATGAGCAGTTCTTC.

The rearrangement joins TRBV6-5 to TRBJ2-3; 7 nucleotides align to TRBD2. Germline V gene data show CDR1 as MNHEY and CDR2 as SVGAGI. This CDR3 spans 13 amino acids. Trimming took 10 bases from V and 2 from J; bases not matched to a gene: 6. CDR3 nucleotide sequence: TGTGCCATAGGAGCGGGAATCACAGATACGCAGTATTTT. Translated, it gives CAIGAGITDTQYF.

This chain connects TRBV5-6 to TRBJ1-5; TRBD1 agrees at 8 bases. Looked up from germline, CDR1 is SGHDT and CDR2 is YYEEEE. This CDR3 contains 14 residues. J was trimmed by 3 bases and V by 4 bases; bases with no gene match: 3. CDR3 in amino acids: CASSDRGYNQPQHF. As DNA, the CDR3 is TGTGCCAGCAGCGACAGGGGCTACAATCAGCCCCAGCATTTT.

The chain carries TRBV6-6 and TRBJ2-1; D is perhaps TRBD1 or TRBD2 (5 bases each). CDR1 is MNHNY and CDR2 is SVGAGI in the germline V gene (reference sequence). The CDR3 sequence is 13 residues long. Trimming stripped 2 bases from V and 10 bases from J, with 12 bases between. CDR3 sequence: CASSYGSTGEQFF. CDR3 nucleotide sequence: TGTGCCAGCAGTTACGGGAGCACAGGAGAGCAGTTCTTC.

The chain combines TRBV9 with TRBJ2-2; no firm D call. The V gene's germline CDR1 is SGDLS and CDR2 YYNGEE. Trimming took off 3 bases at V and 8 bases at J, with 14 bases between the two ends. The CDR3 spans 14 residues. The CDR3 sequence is CASSARFTAGELFF. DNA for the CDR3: TGTGCCAGCAGCGCGCGATTTACAGCTGGGGAGCTGTTTTTT.

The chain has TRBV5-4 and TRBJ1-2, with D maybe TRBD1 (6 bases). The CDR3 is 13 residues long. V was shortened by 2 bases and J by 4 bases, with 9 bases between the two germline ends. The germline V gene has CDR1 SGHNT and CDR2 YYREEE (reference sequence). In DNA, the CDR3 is TGTGCCAGCAGCTTTCCGGACAGCTATGGCTACACCTTC. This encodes CASSFPDSYGYTF.

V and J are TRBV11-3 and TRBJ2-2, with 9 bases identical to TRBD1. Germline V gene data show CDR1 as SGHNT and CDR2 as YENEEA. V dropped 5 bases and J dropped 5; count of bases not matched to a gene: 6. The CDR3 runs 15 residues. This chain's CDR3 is CASSLDRGSTGELFF. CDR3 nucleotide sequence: TGTGCCAGCAGCCTTGACAGGGGGAGTACCGGGGAGCTGTTTTTT.

CDR3 sequence reads: CSVEDRDRGPDTQYF. The CDR3 DNA follows: TGCAGCGTTGAAGACCGGGACAGGGGACCAGATACGCAGTATTTT. V and J are TRBV29-1 and TRBJ2-3; 10 bases align to TRBD1. The CDR3 spans 15 residues. The trim removed 0 bases at V and 4 bases at J, leaving 4 bases unmatched. CDR1 and CDR2 (germline): SQVTM, ANQGSEA.

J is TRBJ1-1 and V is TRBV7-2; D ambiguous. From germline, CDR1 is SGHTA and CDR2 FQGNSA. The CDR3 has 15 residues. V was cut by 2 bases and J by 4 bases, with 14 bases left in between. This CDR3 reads CASSLPQSGFTEAFF. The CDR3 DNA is TGTGCCAGCAGCTTACCCCAGTCCGGGTTCACTGAAGCTTTCTTT.

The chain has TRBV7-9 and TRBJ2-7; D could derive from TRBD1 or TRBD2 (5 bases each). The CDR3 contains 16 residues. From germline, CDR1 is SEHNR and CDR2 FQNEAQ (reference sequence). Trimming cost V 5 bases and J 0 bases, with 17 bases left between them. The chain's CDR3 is CASSVSGTEDSYEQYF. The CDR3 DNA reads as TGTGCCAGCAGCGTATCCGGGACGGAGGACTCCTACGAGCAGTACTTC.